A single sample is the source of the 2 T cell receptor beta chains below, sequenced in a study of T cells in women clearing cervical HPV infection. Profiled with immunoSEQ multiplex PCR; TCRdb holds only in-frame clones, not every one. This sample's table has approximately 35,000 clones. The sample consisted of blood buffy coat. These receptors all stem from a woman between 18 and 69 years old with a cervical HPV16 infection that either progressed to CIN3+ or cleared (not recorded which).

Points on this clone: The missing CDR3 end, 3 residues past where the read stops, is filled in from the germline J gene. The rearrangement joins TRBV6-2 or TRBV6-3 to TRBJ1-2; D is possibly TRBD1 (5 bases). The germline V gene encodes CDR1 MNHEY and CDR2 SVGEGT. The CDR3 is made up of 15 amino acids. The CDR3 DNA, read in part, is TGTGCCAGCAGTTACGCTAGCGGGGCTCCAGATACC. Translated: CASSYASGAPDT. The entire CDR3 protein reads CASSYASGAPDTYTF.

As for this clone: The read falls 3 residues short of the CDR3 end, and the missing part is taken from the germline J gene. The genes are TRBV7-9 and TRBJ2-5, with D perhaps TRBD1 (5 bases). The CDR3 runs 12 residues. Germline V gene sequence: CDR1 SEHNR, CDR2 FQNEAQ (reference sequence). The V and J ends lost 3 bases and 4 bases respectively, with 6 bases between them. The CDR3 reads CASSFDRETQYF. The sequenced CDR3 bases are TGTGCCAGCAGCTTTGACAGAGAGACC.